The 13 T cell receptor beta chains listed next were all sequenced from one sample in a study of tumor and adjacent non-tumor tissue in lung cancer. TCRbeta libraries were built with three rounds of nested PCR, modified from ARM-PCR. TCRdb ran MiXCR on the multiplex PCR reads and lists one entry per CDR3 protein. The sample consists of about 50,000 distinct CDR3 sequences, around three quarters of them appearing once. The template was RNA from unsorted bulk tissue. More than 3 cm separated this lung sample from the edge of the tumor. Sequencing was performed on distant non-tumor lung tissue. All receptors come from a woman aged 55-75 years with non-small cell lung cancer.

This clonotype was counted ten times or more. The CDR3 region is CATRQGWGDTEAFF. The CDR3, as DNA: TGTGCCACCAGACAGGGTTGGGGGGACACTGAAGCTTTCTTT. V and J are TRBV24-1 and TRBJ1-1; possibly TRBD1 for D (6 bases). Trimming removed 7 bases from V and 3 bases from J, with 14 bases in between. The CDR3 loop spans 14 amino acids. CDR1 and CDR2 from the germline V gene are KGHDR and SFDVKD.

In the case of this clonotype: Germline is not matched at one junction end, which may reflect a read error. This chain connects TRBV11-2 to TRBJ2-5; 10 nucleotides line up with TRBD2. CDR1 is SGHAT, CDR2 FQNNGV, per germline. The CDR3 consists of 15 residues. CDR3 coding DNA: TGTGTCAGCAGACTAGCGGGTGGGTATCAAGGGACCCAGTACTTC. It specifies CVSRLAGGYQGTQYF. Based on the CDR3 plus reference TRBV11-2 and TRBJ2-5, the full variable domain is EAGVAQSPRYKIIEKRQSVAFWCNPISGHATLYWYQQILGQGPKLLIQFQNNGVVDDSQLPKDRFSAERLKGVDSTLKIQPAKLEDSAVYLCVSRLAGGYQGTQYFGPGTRLLVL.

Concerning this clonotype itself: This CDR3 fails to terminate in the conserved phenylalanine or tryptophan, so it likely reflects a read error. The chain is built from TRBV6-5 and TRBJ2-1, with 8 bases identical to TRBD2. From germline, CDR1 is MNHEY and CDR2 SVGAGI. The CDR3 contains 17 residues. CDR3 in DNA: TGTGCCATCAGTTACCCGCTGAGCGGAGCGGGAGCTCGTGAGCAGTTCTCC. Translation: CAISYPLSGAGAREQFS.

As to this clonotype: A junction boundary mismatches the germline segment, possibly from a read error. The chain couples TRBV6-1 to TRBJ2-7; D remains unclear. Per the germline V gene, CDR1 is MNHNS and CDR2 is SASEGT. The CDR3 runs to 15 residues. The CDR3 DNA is TGTGCCAGCAGCATCTCACTGGGTATCGCCTACGAGCAATATTTC. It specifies CASSISLGIAYEQYF.

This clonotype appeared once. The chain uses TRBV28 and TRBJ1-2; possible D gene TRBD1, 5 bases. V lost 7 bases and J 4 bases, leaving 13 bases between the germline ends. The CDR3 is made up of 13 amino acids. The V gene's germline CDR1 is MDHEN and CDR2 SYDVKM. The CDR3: CASTTRASYGYTF. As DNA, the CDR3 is TGTGCCAGCACCACCAGGGCCTCCTATGGCTACACCTTC.

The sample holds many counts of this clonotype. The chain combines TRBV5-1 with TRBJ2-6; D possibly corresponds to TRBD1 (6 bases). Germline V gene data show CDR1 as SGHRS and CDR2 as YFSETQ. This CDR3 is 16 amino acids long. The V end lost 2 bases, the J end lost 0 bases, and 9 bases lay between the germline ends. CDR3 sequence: CASSFGQSSGANVLTF. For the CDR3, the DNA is TGCGCCAGCAGCTTTGGACAGAGCTCTGGGGCCAACGTCCTGACTTTC. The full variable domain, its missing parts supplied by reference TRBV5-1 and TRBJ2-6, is KAGVTQTPRYLIKTRGQQVTLSCSPISGHRSVSWYQQTPGQGLQFLFEYFSETQRNKGNFPGRFSGRQFSNSRSEMNVSTLELGDSALYLCASSFGQSSGANVLTFGAGSRLTVL.

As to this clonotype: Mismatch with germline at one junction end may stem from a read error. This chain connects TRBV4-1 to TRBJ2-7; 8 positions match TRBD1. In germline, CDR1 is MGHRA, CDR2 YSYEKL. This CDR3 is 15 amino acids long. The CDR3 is CASSQAGQGSYEHNF. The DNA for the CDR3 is TGCGCCAGCAGCCAAGCAGGACAGGGCTCCTACGAGCATAACTTC.

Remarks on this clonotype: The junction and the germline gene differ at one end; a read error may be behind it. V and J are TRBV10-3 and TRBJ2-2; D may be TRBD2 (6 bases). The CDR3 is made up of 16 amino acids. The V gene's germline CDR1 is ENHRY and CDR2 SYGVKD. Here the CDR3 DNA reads TGTGACATCAGTAAGACGGGGACTGACTCCTTGGGGGAGCAGTTTTTT. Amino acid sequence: CDISKTGTDSLGEQFF.

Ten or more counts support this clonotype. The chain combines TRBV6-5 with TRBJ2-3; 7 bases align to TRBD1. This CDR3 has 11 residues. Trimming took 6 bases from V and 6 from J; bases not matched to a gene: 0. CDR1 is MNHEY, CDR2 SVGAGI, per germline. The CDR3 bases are TGTGCCAGCAGGACAGGGGATACGCAGTATTTT. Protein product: CASRTGDTQYF.

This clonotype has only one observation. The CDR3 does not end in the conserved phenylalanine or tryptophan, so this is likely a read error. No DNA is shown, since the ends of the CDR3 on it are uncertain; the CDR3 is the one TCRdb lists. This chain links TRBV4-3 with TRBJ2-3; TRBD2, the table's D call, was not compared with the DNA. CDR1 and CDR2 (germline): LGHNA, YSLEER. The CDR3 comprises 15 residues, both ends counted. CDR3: CASSNGLTGTDTHYL.

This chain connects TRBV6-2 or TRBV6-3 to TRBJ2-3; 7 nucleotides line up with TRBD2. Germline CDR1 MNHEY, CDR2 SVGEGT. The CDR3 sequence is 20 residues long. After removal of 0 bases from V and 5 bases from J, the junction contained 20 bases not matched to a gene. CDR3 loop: CASSYSIVASGSSGGDTQYF. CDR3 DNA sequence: TGTGCCAGCAGTTACTCGATAGTGGCTAGCGGTTCTTCGGGAGGAGATACGCAGTATTTT.

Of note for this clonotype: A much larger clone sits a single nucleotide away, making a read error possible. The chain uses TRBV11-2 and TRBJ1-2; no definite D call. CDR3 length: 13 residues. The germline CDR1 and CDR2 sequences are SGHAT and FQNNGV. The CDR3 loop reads CAGSPAGRYGYTF. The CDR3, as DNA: TGTGCCGGCAGTCCTGCCGGGAGGTATGGCTACACCTTC. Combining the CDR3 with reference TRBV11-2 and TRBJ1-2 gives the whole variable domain EAGVAQSPRYKIIEKRQSVAFWCNPISGHATLYWYQQILGQGPKLLIQFQNNGVVDDSQLPKDRFSAERLKGVDSTLKIQPAKLEDSAVYLCAGSPAGRYGYTFGSGTRLTVV.

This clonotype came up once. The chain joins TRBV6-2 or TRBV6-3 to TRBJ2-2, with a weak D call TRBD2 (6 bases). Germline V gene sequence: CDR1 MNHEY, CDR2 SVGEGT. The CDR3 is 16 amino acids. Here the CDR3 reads CASGLGGAQRTGELFF. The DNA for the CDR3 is TGTGCTAGCGGCCTTGGGGGAGCTCAGCGCACCGGGGAGCTGTTTTTT.